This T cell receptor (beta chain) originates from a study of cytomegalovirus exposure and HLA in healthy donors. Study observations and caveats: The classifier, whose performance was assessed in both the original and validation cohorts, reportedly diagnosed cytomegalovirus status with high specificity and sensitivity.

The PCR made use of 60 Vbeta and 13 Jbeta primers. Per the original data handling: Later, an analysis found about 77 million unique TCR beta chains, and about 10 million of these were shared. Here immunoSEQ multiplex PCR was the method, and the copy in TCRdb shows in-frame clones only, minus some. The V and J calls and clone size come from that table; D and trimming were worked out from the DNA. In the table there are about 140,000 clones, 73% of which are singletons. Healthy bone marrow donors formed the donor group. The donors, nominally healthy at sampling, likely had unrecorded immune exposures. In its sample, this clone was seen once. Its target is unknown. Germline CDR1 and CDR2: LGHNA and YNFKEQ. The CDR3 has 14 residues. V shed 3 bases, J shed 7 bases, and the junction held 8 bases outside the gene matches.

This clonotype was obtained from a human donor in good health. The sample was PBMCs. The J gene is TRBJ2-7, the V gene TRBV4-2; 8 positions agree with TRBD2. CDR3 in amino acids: CASSHGGAGMEQYF. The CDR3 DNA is TGTGCCAGCAGCCACGGGGGGGCCGGGATGGAGCAGTACTTC.